Below are 10 T cell receptor beta chains sequenced from a single sample in a study of molecular identifiers for immune sequencing clone quantification. MiXCR, run by TCRdb on the PCR reads, gives a single entry per CDR3 protein. Altogether approximately 630,000 distinct CDR3 sequences are present, about 25% being singletons, with the ten largest covering 0.7% to 0.95%. What was sequenced was naive CD8+ T cells from blood, with Jurkat cell RNA spiked in. Subset indicated: FACS-sorted CD8+CD4-CCR7+CD45RA+ naive T cells. Receptors originate from a human donor in good health. Some libraries in this study had Jurkat cell RNA spiked in.

This clonotype was found once. A much larger clone differs by one base, so this may be a read error. The chain recombines TRBV27 with TRBJ2-7; D uncertain. Germline CDR1 is MNHEY and CDR2 is SMNVEV (reference sequence). This CDR3 spans 14 amino acids. Between the trimmed V and J ends, which lost 0 bases and 5 bases, there was a span of 11 bases. CDR3 loop: CASSLSPGNHEQYF. DNA for the CDR3: TGTGCCAGCAGTTTATCTCCCGGCAACCACGAGCAGTACTTC.

This clonotype was seen more than once but under ten times. This chain connects TRBV6-5 to TRBJ1-1; D gene uncertain. Germline CDR1 MNHEY, CDR2 SVGAGI. There are 17 residues in the CDR3. Trimming pared 2 bases from V and 4 bases from J, leaving 20 bases between. The CDR3 sequence is CASSYPWGEGAATEAFF. The CDR3 DNA sequence: TGTGCCAGCAGTTACCCGTGGGGAGAGGGCGCGGCCACTGAAGCTTTCTTT.

Comment on this clonotype: The junction shows a germline mismatch at one end, possibly a read error. CDR3 residues: CVSSIGPPAAEAFF. The CDR3 DNA is TGTGTCAGCAGCATTGGGCCGCCAGCCGCTGAAGCTTTCTTT. J is TRBJ1-1 and V is TRBV7-2; unclear D gene. In germline, CDR1 is SGHTA, CDR2 FQGNSA. This CDR3 comprises 14 residues.

A few counts support this clonotype. The chain carries TRBV19 and TRBJ2-3; D might be TRBD1 (6 bases). V lost 3 bases, J lost 2 bases, and 15 bases lay in between. This CDR3 has 16 amino acids. Per germline, CDR1 LNHDA and CDR2 SQIVND (reference sequence). The CDR3 coding sequence is TGTGCCAGTAGTATGGGGGCAGGGCGTTACACAGATACGCAGTATTTT. Its translation is CASSMGAGRYTDTQYF.

This clonotype appeared many times. This chain connects TRBV20-1 to TRBJ2-7, with TRBD2 matching over 9 bases. CDR1 is DFQATT and CDR2 is SNEGSKA in the germline V gene (reference sequence). Losses at the gene ends were 0 bases for V and 0 bases for J; bases not matched to a gene: 6. The CDR3 is made up of 16 amino acids. The CDR3 reads CSARDVWTSDSYEQYF. CDR3 bases: TGCAGTGCTAGAGATGTATGGACTAGCGACTCCTACGAGCAGTACTTC.

This clonotype was counted ten times or more. The rearrangement links TRBV6-1 to TRBJ1-1; D remains unclear. The CDR3 loop spans 14 amino acids. CDR1 and CDR2 from the germline V gene are MNHNS and SASEGT. With 2 bases removed from V and 4 bases from J, the gap between germline ends came to 11 bases. In nucleotides, the CDR3 is TGTGCCAGCAGTGAAAGTCTAGTTGGCACTGAAGCTTTCTTT. Residues: CASSESLVGTEAFF.

Notes on this clonotype: This may be a read error, as it is one base from a much larger clone. This chain's CDR3 is CTSSRDPGGAETQYF. CDR3 DNA: TGTACCAGCAGTCGCGACCCAGGGGGCGCCGAGACCCAGTACTTC. The J gene is TRBJ2-5, the V gene TRBV6-5, with TRBD1 identical over 8 bases. The CDR3 extends over 15 amino acids. The germline V gene encodes CDR1 MNHEY and CDR2 SVGAGI.

The sample holds many counts of this clonotype. This sequence joins TRBV12-3 or TRBV12-4 and TRBJ1-1; perhaps TRBD1 as D (6 bases). Trimming stripped 1 base from V and 1 base from J, with 10 bases between. The CDR3 spans 15 residues. The CDR3 reads CASSLVQGQNTEAFF. The CDR3 nucleotides are TGTGCCAGCAGTTTAGTGCAGGGGCAGAACACTGAAGCTTTCTTT.

This clonotype was recorded once. The junction shows a germline mismatch at one end, possibly a read error. This sequence joins TRBV19 and TRBJ1-2; 7 bases fit TRBD1. This CDR3 has 12 amino acids. CDR1 and CDR2 (germline): LNHDA, SQIVND (reference sequence). As DNA, the CDR3 is TGTGCCTGTAGCCAGGGGGAAGTTGGCTACACCTTC. It is translated as CACSQGEVGYTF.

This clonotype came up many times. The V gene is TRBV6-6, the J gene TRBJ2-4; 9 nucleotides line up with TRBD2. The V gene end was trimmed by 8 bases and the J gene end by 3 bases; junction bases not matched to a gene: 14. The CDR3 is 17 residues long. Germline CDR1 is MNHNY and CDR2 is SVGAGI (reference sequence). This CDR3 is CASSRGRGGLNKNIQYF. As DNA, the CDR3 is TGTGCCAGCTCGAGAGGGCGGGGGGGCCTAAACAAAAACATTCAGTACTTC.